This T cell receptor (beta chain) was retrieved from a study of blood T cell repertoires in COVID-19. Methods used by the authors: Amplification from reference gene primers served as the basis for estimated nucleated cell counts. Repertoires were generated with immunoSEQ multiplex PCR, while TCRdb's copy carries only in-frame clones and drops some. Clone size and the V and J calls come from that table; the DNA yielded D and trimming. The table lists just over 80,000 clones, 81% of them singletons. This CDR3 has 14 amino acids. Germline loops: CDR1 MDHEN, CDR2 SYDVKM. Trimming cost V 2 bases and J 5 bases, with 12 bases left between them.

Sequenced: peripheral blood. This receptor was obtained from an elderly man with acute or convalescent COVID-19. The chain recombines TRBV28 with TRBJ1-2; no definite D call. The CDR3 here is CASSLRSSRYGYTF. For the CDR3, the DNA is TGTGCCAGCAGTTTACGTAGCTCCCGGTATGGCTACACCTTC.